This TCR beta chain was profiled in a study of T-cell memory formation after mild COVID-19. With 3 bases clipped from V and 0 bases from J, the junction kept 4 bases outside the gene matches. The length of the CDR3 is 16 residues. CDR1 and CDR2 (germline): SEHNR, FQNEAQ (reference sequence). One entry per CDR3 protein results from TCRdb running MiXCR on the 5' RACE reads. This sample has 450,000 to 650,000 distinct CDR3 sequences, with about a fifth found just once. The sample was PBMCs or a T cell subset sorted from them (not recorded which). The rearrangement links TRBV7-9 to TRBJ2-3, with 9 bases matching TRBD2. The TCR was taken from an adult woman who had mild COVID-19 (a few samples of this study predate the infection). Cell type and time point are not known. The CDR3 nucleotides are TGTGCCAGCAGCTTCATGACTAGCGGAAGCACAGATACGCAGTATTTT. It translates to CASSFMTSGSTDTQYF.